These 13 T cell receptor beta chains share one sample of origin, sequenced in a study of blood T cells in healthy people across ages (dated by TCRdb to 2015 to 2017). Libraries were made using 5' RACE. The sequencing machine was an Illumina HiSeq 2500. The second PCR ran for about 6 to 11 cycles and used a J-beta primer mix along with a sample-barcoded 5' primer. TCRdb applied fastp at Q25 and MiXCR to the public reads, then kept only in-frame beta chains. When rows share a CDR3 protein, they turn into one entry using the most common DNA and genes. Across this sample there are about 800,000 distinct CDR3 sequences, with about 25% seen only once. Of the sample, under 4.5% is held by the ten largest clones. These data also featured in a second study, about T cells of mothers and their children.

Input material: blood. These receptors were taken from a boy between 10 and 17 years old in good health.

This clonotype was found a few times. The V call is TRBV6-1, the J call TRBJ2-3, with no clear D. The CDR3 length is 13 residues. Trimming pared 0 bases from V and 5 bases from J, leaving 6 bases between. Germline-derived CDR1 and CDR2 are MNHNS and SASEGT. The CDR3 protein is CASSEAPGDTQYF. Here the CDR3 DNA reads TGTGCCAGCAGTGAAGCGCCCGGAGATACGCAGTATTTT.

The sample holds a few counts of this clonotype. The chain has TRBV5-1 and TRBJ2-1; TRBD1 agrees at 8 bases. Near its end, the DNA agrees better with TRBJ2-7, so the J call may be wrong. CDR3 length equals 15 residues. Germline V CDR1 and CDR2: SGHRS, YFSETQ. Here the CDR3 reads CASSDGQGLRYEQYF. The CDR3 DNA sequence: TGCGCCAGCAGCGACGGACAGGGTCTACGGTACGAGCAGTACTTC.

This chain uses TRBV6-1 with TRBJ2-5; 9 nucleotides match TRBD1. Matching the DNA end better, TRBJ2-7 makes the J call doubtful. The germline V gene has CDR1 MNHNS and CDR2 SASEGT. The CDR3 covers 17 residues. This CDR3 is CASSEAFGQGSSYEQYF. The CDR3 nucleotides are TGTGCCAGCAGTGAAGCGTTCGGACAGGGGAGCTCCTACGAGCAGTACTTC.

The chain employs TRBV4-3 and TRBJ2-5; 15 bases align to TRBD2. This CDR3 contains 19 residues. J was trimmed by 2 bases and V by 0 bases; bases with no gene match: 7. CDR1 LGHNA and CDR2 YSLEER come from the germline V gene. This CDR3 reads CASSQEIHGTSGRQETQYF. In nucleotides, the CDR3 is TGCGCCAGCAGCCAAGAGATTCACGGGACTAGCGGGAGGCAAGAGACCCAGTACTTC.

The rearrangement joins TRBV6-6 to TRBJ2-7, with D hard to call. Germline values: CDR1 MNHNY, CDR2 SVGAGI (reference sequence). This CDR3 has 14 residues. With 6 bases removed from V and 2 bases from J, the gap between germline ends came to 14 bases. The chain's CDR3 is CASRKTETPYEQYF. As DNA, the CDR3 is TGTGCCAGCAGGAAAACCGAAACTCCCTACGAGCAGTACTTC.

This chain links TRBV12-3 or TRBV12-4 with TRBJ2-5, with 8 bases fitting TRBD2. V lost 1 base, J lost 8 bases, and 12 bases stayed unmatched. There are 16 residues in the CDR3. In DNA form, the CDR3 reads TGTGCCAGCAGTTTAGTTAGCGGGGCTCCAGGTTTAACCCAGTACTTC. Its protein product is CASSLVSGAPGLTQYF.

The chain has TRBV10-3 and TRBJ2-3, with unresolved D. With 6 bases removed from V and 6 bases from J, the gap between germline ends came to 16 bases. The germline gives CDR1 ENHRY, CDR2 SYGVKD. CDR3 size: 14 residues. In nucleotides, the CDR3 is TGTGCCATCAGACAACTTCTTCTCGAGGATACGCAGTATTTT. It encodes CAIRQLLLEDTQYF.

The rearrangement joins TRBV20-1 to TRBJ2-1, with 11 bases matching TRBD2. CDR1 and CDR2 from the germline V gene are DFQATT and SNEGSKA (reference sequence). CDR3 length equals 14 residues. The V segment lost 6 bases and the J segment 5 bases; nucleotides outside the gene matches: 6. CDR3 nucleotide sequence: TGCAGTGCCCAGGGGACTAGCGGAAACAATGAGCAGTTCTTC. Encoded protein: CSAQGTSGNNEQFF.

This rearrangement joins TRBV10-3 to TRBJ2-1; TRBD1 is a possible D gene (6 bases). Germline V CDR1 and CDR2: ENHRY, SYGVKD. There are 13 residues in the CDR3. The V end lost 6 bases, the J end lost 5 bases, and 11 bases lay between the germline ends. CDR3 in amino acids: CAIRGAGDNEQFF. CDR3 nucleotides: TGTGCCATCAGAGGGGCAGGGGACAATGAGCAGTTCTTC.

This clonotype has a handful of counts. One junction end does not reproduce the germline sequence, and a read error may be involved. J is TRBJ2-1 and V is TRBV7-9; D remains ambiguous. CDR3 length equals 14 residues. Germline loops: CDR1 SEHNR, CDR2 FQNEAQ (reference sequence). The CDR3 spells CASRAASSYNERFF. CDR3 DNA: TGTGCCAGCAGAGCCGCCAGCTCCTACAATGAGCGGTTCTTC.

The J gene is TRBJ2-5, the V gene TRBV20-1, with D uncertain. The better agreement between TRBJ2-1 and the DNA end casts doubt on the J call. CDR1 and CDR2 (germline): DFQATT, SNEGSKA (reference sequence). CDR3 length: 13 amino acids. The CDR3 nucleotides read TGCAGTGCTAGCTGGGCCCAACACAATGAGCAGTTCTTC. This encodes CSASWAQHNEQFF.

The chain employs TRBV10-3 and TRBJ1-1; D is uncertain. This CDR3 has 12 amino acids. Germline CDR1 ENHRY, CDR2 SYGVKD. V was clipped by 6 bases and J by 3 bases, with 8 bases between them. The CDR3 spells CAISAADTEAFF. The CDR3 nucleotides read TGTGCCATCAGCGCGGCGGACACTGAAGCTTTCTTT.

This clonotype is medium-sized in the sample. The CDR3 is CASSYSQGQQFF. The CDR3 bases are TGTGCCAGCAGTTACTCCCAGGGACAGCAGTTCTTC. The rearrangement links TRBV6-5 to TRBJ2-1; D tentatively reads TRBD1 or TRBD2 (5 bases each). The CDR3 is 12 residues long. Germline CDR1 and CDR2: MNHEY and SVGAGI. Trimming took off 0 bases at V and 11 bases at J, with 8 bases between the two ends.